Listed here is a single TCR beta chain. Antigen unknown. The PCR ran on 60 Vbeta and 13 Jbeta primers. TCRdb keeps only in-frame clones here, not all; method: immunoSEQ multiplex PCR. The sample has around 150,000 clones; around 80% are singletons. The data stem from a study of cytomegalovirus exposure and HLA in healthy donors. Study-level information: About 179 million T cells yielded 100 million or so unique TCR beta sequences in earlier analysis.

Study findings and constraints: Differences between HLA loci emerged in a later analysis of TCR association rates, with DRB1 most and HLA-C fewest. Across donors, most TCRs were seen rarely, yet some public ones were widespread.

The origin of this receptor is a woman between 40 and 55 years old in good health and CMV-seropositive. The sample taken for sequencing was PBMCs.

The CDR3 nucleotides are TGCGCCAGCAGCCAAGATCCTGGAGGGGGCAGGGAAGATGAAAAACTGTTTTTT. It translates to CASSQDPGGGREDEKLFF. The chain joins TRBV4-3 to TRBJ1-4; 7 bases map to TRBD1. CDR1 and CDR2 from the germline V gene are LGHNA and YSLEER. CDR3 length: 18 residues. Losses at the gene ends were 0 bases for V and 6 bases for J; bases not matched to a gene: 13.